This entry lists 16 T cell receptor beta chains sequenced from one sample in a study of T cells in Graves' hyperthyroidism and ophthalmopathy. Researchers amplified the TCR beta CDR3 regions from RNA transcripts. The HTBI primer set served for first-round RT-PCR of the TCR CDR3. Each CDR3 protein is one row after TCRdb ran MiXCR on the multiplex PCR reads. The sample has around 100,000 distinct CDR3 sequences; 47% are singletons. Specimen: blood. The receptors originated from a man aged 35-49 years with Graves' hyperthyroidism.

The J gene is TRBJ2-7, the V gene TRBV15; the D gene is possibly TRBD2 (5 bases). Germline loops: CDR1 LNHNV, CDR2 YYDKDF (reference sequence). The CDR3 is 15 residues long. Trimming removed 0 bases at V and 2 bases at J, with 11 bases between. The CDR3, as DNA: TGTGCCACCAGCAGAGATCCCCGGGGTACCTACGAGCAGTACTTC. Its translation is CATSRDPRGTYEQYF.

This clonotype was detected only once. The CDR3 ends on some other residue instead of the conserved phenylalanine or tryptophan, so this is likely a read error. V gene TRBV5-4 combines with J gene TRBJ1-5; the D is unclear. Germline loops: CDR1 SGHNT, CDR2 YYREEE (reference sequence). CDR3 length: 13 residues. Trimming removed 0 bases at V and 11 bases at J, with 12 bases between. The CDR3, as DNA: TGTGCCAGCAGCTTGGACGGACTGGGGACCCAGCATTAT. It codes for CASSLDGLGTQHY.

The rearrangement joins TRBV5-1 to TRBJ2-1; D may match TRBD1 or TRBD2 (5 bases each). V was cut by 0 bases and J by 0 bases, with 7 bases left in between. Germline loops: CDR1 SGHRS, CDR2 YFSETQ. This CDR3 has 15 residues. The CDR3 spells CASSLDGGSYNEQFF. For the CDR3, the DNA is TGCGCCAGCAGCTTGGATGGGGGCTCCTACAATGAGCAGTTCTTC.

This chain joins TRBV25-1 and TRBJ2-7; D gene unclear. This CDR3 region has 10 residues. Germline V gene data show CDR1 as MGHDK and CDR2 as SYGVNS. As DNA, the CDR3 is TGTGGATTCCCCTCCTACGAGCAGTACTTC. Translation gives CGFPSYEQYF.

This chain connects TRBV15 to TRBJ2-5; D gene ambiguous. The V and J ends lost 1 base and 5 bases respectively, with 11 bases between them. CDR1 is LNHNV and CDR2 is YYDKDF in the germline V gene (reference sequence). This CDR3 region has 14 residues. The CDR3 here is CATSRGSDPETQYF. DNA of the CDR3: TGTGCCACCAGCAGAGGGTCCGACCCCGAGACCCAGTACTTC.

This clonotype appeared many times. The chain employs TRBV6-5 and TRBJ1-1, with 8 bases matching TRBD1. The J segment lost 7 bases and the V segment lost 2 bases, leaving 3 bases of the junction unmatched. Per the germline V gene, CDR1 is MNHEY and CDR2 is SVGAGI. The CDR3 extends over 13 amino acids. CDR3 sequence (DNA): TGTGCCAGCAGTTACGACAGGGGAGGTGAAGCTTTCTTT. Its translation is CASSYDRGGEAFF.

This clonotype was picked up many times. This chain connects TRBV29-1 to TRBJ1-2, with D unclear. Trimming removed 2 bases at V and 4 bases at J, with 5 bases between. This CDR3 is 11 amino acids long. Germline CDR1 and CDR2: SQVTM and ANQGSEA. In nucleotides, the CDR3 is TGCAGCGTTGAATATAGCTATGGCTACACCTTC. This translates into CSVEYSYGYTF. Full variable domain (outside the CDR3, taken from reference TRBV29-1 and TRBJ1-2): SAVISQKPSRDICQRGTSLTIQCQVDSQVTMMFWYRQQPGQSLTLIATANQGSEATYESGFVIDKFPISRPNLTFSTLTVSNMSPEDSSIYLCSVEYSYGYTFGSGTRLTVV.

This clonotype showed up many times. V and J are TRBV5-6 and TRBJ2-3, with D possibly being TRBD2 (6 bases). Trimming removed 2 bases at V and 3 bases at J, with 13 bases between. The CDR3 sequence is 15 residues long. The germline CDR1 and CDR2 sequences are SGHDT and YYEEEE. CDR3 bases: TGTGCCAGCAGCTTTGGGCCCCGGGAGACAGATACGCAGTATTTT. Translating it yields CASSFGPRETDTQYF.

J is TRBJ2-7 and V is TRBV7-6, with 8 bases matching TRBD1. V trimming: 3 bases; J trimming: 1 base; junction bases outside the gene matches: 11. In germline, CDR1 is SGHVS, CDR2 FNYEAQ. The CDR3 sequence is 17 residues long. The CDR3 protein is CASSLSNTGTGSYEQYF. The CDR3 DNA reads TGTGCCAGCAGCTTGTCGAACACCGGGACAGGTTCCTACGAGCAGTACTTC.

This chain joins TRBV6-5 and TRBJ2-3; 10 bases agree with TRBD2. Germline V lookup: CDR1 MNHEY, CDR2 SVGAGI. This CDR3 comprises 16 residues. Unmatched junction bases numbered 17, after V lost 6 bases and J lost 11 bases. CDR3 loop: CASSYTLAGAYNEQYF. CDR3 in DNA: TGTGCCAGCAGCTACACCCTAGCGGGAGCTTACAATGAGCAGTATTTT.

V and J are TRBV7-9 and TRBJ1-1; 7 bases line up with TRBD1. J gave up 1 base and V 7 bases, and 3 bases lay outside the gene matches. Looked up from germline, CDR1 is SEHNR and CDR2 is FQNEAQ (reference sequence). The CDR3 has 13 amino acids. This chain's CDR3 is CASTGQSNTEAFF. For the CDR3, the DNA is TGTGCCAGCACGGGACAGTCGAACACTGAAGCTTTCTTT.

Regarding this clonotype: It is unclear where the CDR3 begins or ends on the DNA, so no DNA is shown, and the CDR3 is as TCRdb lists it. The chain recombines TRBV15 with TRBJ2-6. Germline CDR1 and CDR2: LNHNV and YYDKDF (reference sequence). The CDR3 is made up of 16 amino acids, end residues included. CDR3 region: CAICSARDLGANVLTF.

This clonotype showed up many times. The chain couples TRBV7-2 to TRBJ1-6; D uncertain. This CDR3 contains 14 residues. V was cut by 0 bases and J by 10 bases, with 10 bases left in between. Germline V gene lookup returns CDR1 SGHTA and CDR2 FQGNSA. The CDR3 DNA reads TGTGCCAGCAGCTTAGCGCTCAGAGACTCACCCCTCCACTTT. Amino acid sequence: CASSLALRDSPLHF. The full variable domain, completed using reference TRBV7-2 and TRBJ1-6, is GAGVSQSPSNKVTEKGKDVELRCDPISGHTALYWYRQSLGQGLEFLIYFQGNSAPDKSGLPSDRFSAERTGGSVSTLTIQRTQQEDSAVYLCASSLALRDSPLHFGNGTRLTVT.

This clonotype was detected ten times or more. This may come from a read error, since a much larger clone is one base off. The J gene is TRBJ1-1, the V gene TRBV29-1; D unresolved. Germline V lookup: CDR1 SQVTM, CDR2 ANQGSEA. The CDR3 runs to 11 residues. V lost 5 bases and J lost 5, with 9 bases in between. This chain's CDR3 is CSVSRRTEAFF. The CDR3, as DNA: TGCAGCGTTTCCAGGAGGACTGAAGCTTTCTTT.

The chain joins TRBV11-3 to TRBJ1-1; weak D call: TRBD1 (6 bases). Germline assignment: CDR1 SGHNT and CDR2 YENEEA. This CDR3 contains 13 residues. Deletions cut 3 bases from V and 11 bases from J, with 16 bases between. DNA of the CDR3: TGTGCCAGCAGCTTCATGGACAGCTCAGAGGCTTTCTTT. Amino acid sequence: CASSFMDSSEAFF. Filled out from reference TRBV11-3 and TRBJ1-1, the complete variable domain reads EAGVVQSPRYKIIEKKQPVAFWCNPISGHNTLYWYLQNLGQGPELLIRYENEEAVDDSQLPKDRFSAERLKGVDSTLKIQPAELGDSAVYLCASSFMDSSEAFFGQGTRLTVV.

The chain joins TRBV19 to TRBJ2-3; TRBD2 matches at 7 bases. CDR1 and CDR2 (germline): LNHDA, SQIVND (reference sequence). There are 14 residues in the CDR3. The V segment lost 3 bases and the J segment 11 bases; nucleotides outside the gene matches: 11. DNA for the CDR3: TGTGCCAGTAGTATCAGCTCAGGGAGGGATGAGCAGTATTTT. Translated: CASSISSGRDEQYF.